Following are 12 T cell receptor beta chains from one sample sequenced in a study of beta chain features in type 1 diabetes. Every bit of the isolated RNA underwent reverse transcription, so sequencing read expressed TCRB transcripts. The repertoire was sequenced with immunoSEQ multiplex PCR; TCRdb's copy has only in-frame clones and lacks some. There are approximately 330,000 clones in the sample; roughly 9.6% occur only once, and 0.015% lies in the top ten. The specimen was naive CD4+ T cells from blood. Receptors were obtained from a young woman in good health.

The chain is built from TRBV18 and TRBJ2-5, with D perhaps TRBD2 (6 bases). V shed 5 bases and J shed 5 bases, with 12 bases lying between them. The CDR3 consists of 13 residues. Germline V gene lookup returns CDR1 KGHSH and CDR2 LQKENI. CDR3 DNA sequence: TGTGCCAGCTCATTCGGGGGACCGGAGACCCAGTACTTC. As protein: CASSFGGPETQYF.

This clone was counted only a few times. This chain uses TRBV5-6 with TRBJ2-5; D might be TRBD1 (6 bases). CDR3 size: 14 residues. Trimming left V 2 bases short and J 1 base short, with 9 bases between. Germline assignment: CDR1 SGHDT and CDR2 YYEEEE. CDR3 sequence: CASSLTGIQETQYF. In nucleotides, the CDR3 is TGTGCCAGCAGCTTAACAGGGATCCAAGAGACCCAGTACTTC.

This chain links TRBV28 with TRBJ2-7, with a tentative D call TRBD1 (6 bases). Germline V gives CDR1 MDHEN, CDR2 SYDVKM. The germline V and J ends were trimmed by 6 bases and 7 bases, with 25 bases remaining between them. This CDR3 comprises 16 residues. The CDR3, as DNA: TGTGCCAGCAGGGGTACGTTGGGACACCGAAAAGAAGAGCAGTACTTC. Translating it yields CASRGTLGHRKEEQYF.

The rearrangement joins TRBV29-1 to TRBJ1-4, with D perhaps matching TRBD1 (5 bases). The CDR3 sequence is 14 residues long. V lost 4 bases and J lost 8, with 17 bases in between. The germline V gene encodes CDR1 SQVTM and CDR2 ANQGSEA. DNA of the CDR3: TGCAGCGTTGCGATTCGTCCAGGGTCGGAAAAACTGTTTTTT. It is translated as CSVAIRPGSEKLFF.

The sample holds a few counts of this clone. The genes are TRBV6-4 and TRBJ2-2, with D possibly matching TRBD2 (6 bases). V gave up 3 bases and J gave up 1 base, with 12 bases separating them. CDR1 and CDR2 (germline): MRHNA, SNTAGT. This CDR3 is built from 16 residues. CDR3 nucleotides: TGTGCCAGCAGTGATAGATGGCGGGGGAACACCGGGGAGCTGTTTTTT. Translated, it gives CASSDRWRGNTGELFF.

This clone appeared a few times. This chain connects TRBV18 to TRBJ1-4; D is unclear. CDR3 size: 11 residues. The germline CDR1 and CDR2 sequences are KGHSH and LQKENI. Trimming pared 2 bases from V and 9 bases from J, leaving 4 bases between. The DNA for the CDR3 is TGTGCCAGCTCACCAGACAAAAAACTGTTTTTT. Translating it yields CASSPDKKLFF.

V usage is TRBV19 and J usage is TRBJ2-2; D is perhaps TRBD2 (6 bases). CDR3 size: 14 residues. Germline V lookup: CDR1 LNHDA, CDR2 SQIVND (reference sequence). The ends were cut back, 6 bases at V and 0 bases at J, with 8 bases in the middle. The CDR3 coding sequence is TGTGCCAGTAGGCCGGGGGCGAACACCGGGGAGCTGTTTTTT. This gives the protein CASRPGANTGELFF.

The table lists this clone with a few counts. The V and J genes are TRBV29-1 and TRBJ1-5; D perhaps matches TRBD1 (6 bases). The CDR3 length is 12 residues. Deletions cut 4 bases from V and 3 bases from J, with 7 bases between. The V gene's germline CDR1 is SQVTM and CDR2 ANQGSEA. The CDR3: CSVGDTNQPQHF. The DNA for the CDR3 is TGCAGCGTTGGGGACACCAATCAGCCCCAGCATTTT. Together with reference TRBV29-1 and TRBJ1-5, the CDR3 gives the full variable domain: SAVISQKPSRDICQRGTSLTIQCQVDSQVTMMFWYRQQPGQSLTLIATANQGSEATYESGFVIDKFPISRPNLTFSTLTVSNMSPEDSSIYLCSVGDTNQPQHFGDGTRLSIL.

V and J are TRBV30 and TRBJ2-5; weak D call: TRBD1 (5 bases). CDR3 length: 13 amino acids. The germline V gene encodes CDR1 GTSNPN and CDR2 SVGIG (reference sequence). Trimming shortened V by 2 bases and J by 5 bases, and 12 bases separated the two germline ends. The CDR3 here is CAWSKGDVETQYF. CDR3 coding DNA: TGTGCCTGGAGTAAAGGGGATGTTGAGACCCAGTACTTC.

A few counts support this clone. Here the CDR3 reads CASSYGTHSANVLTF. The CDR3 region has the DNA TGTGCCAGCAGTTACGGGACACACTCTGCCAACGTCCTGACTTTC. The chain uses TRBV6-5 and TRBJ2-6; D perhaps matches TRBD1 (6 bases). Germline CDR1 reads MNHEY; CDR2 reads SVGAGI. CDR3 length: 15 residues. V was shortened by 2 bases and J by 7 bases, with 12 bases between the two germline ends.

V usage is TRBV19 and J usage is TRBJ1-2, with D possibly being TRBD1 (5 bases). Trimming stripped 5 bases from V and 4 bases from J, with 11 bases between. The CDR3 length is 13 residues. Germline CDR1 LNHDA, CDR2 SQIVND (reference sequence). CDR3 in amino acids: CASSSQGSYGYTF. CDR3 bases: TGTGCCAGTAGTTCCCAGGGAAGCTATGGCTACACCTTC.

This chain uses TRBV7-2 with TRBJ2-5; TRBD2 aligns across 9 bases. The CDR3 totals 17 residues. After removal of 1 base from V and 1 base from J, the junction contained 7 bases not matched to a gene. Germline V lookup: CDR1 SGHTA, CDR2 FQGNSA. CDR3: CASSLEGAGGLQETQYF. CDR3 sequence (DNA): TGTGCCAGCAGCTTAGAAGGGGCGGGAGGGCTCCAAGAGACCCAGTACTTC.